These T cell receptor beta chains were read from a single sample in a study of shared clonotypes between healthy human individuals. Sequencing used immunoSEQ multiplex PCR; TCRdb keeps in-frame clones, though not all of them. There are a few hundred thousand clones in the sample; roughly 80% occur only once, and more than 10% lies in the top ten. The sequenced sample was PBMCs. The receptors derive from a woman between 35 and 50 years old in good health. Some clones in this sample may be carry-over from other donors' samples. Both conserved end residues are part of each CDR3. Fields, in order: V gene, J gene, clone size, D gene, CDR3 DNA, CDR3 protein. D genes are given only for firm matches. Rows give clone size only sometimes, using once, few, many, or a class for an expanded clone.

TRBV28	TRBJ2-5	many	.	TGTGCCAGCAGTTTCCCCCACCGGAGGGAGACCCAGTACTTC	CASSFPHRRETQYF
TRBV7-2	TRBJ2-3	.	TRBD2	TGTGCCAGCAGCTTAGGGGGAGGGCCAGGCACAGATACGCAGTATTTT	CASSLGGGPGTDTQYF
TRBV27	TRBJ2-3	.	TRBD2	TGTGCCAGCAGTTTACCGGGCCTAGCGGCACATACTAGCACAGATACGCAGTATTTT	CASSLPGLAAHTSTDTQYF
TRBV7-2	TRBJ2-7	.	TRBD1	TGTGCCAGCAGCCCTCGCCGGGACAGGTCCTACGAGCAGTACTTC	CASSPRRDRSYEQYF
TRBV21-1	TRBJ1-4	.	.	TGTGCCAGCAGGGCGGGGACAGGGGACCTCGGTACTAATGAAAAACTGTTTTTT	CASRAGTGDLGTNEKLFF
TRBV7-2	TRBJ1-5	few	.	TGTGCCAGCAGCTTCTCGTACAATCAGCCCCAGCATTTT	CASSFSYNQPQHF
TRBV4-3	TRBJ1-1	many	.	TGCGCCAGCAGACCCGCGGGGGGGTACACTGAAGCTTTCTTT	CASRPAGGYTEAFF
TRBV7-9	TRBJ2-2	few	.	TGTGCCAGCCGAGCTGCCGGGGAGCTGTTTTTT	CASRAAGELFF
TRBV27	TRBJ1-1	.	.	TGTGCCAGCAGTTTCACCAGGGGTTGGACTGAAGCTTTCTTT	CASSFTRGWTEAFF
TRBV18	TRBJ2-7	.	.	TGTGCCAGCTCGCCATTCGACCGAAAGAGCTACGAGCAGTACTTC	CASSPFDRKSYEQYF
TRBV15	TRBJ2-1	many	TRBD2	TGTGCCACCATCGAACCGGGAGGGCCTGGTGAGCAGTTCTTC	CATIEPGGPGEQFF
TRBV29-1	TRBJ1-4	.	TRBD1	TGCAGCGTTGAAGTTGGCGGACAGGGTGGCGAAAAACTGTTTTTT	CSVEVGGQGGEKLFF
TRBV6-7	TRBJ2-1	.	.	TGTGCCAGCATCACGGTGGACAGTGCCCACAATGAGCAGTTCTTC	CASITVDSAHNEQFF
TRBV15	TRBJ2-5	.	.	TGTGCCACCAGCAGCCCCTACCCGGGGGTGACCCAGTACTTC	CATSSPYPGVTQYF
TRBV19	TRBJ2-3	once	.	TGTGCCAGTAGTATCCTTCCGGGGGGCACAGATACGCAGTATTTT	CASSILPGGTDTQYF
TRBV4-1	TRBJ1-3	.	.	TGCGCCAGCAGCTTACCAAGGGGGATGCTCGTCTCTGGAAACACCATATATTTT	CASSLPRGMLVSGNTIYF
TRBV5-6	TRBJ2-5	.	.	TGTGCCAGCAGCTTTGGGACTGGTCAAGAGACCCAGTACTTC	CASSFGTGQETQYF
TRBV27	TRBJ2-3	few	.	TGTGCCAGCAGGGAATACAGGTTACGTACAGATACGCAGTATTTT	CASREYRLRTDTQYF
TRBV6-1	TRBJ2-7	.	.	TGTGCCAGTGCACAGAGCTCCTACGAGCAGTACTTC	CASAQSSYEQYF
TRBV6-5	TRBJ2-3	.	.	TGTGCCAGCAGTCTCACAGGGAGGGTCCCAGATACGCAGTATTTT	CASSLTGRVPDTQYF
TRBV28	TRBJ2-1	.	.	TGTGCCAGCAGTTTGGCGGGCGTATCGAGCTCCTACAATGAGCAGTTCTTC	CASSLAGVSSSYNEQFF
TRBV28	TRBJ2-7	.	TRBD2	TGTGCCAGCAGTCTTCAATCCGGGGCGGGAGAAGACGAGCAGTACTTC	CASSLQSGAGEDEQYF
TRBV5-1	TRBJ1-1	.	.	TGCGCCAGCAGCTTGGTGGGCACGGTTGAAGCTTTCTTT	CASSLVGTVEAFF